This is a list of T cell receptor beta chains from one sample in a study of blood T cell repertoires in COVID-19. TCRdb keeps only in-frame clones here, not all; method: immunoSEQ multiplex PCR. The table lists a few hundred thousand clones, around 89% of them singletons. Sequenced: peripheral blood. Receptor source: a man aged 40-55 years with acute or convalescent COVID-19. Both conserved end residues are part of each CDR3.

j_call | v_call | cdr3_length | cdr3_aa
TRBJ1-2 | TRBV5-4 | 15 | CASSPAGSSDYGYTF
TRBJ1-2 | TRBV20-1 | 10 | CSAFDTGYTF
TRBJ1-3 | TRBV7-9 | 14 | CASSLAFSGNTIYF
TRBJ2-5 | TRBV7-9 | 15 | CASSPEQGAGETQYF
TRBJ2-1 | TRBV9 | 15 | CASSVGTRPSNEQFF
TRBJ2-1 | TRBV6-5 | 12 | CASSYGAGGLFF
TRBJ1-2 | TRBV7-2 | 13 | CASSPAGGGGYTF
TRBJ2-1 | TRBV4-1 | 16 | CASSQDVPGSDNEQFF
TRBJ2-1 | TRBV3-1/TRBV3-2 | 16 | CASSPQARVFRNEQFF
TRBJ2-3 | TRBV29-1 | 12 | CSARQGPDTQYF
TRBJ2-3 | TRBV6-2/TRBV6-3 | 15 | CASSPARGNTDTQYF
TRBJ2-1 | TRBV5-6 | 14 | CASSLGSRNNEQFF
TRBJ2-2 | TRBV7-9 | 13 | CATFPAGVGELFF
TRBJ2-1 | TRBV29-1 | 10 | CSGRGNEQFF
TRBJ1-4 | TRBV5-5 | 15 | CASSLAWGPNEKLFF
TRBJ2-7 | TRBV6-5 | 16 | CASSYSIPTGSYEQYF
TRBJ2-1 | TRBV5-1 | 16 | CASSSSGTSGYNEQFF